This is a list of T cell receptor beta chains from one sample in a study of OX40 agonist ivuxolimab in advanced cancers. TCRdb keeps only in-frame clones here, not all; method: immunoSEQ multiplex PCR. The sample yields 83,000 or so clones, roughly 85% seen once. Sequencing used CD4+ or CD8+ T cells sorted from blood, obtained in a trial of the OX40 agonist ivuxolimab. Source of these receptors: an adult with an advanced solid tumor such as melanoma, head and neck, liver or kidney cancer. The CDR3 runs from the conserved cysteine through the conserved F or W. D genes are given only for firm matches. Expanded clones are given a class, and other clones once, few, many or no size at all.

-,TRBJ1-5,TRBV4-3,once,TGCGCCAGCAGCCAATACATAGATCAGCCCCAGCATTTT,CASSQYIDQPQHF
TRBD1,TRBJ1-5,TRBV4-3,-,TGCGCCAGCAGCCAAGGGACAGGGGGGGGTAGGACCCAGCATTTT,CASSQGTGGGRTQHF
-,TRBJ2-1,TRBV19,-,TGTGCCAGTAGTATAGATCCTCTCAGCTCCTACAATGAGCAGTTCTTC,CASSIDPLSSYNEQFF
-,TRBJ2-6,TRBV15,-,TGTGCCACCAGCGGTAGACAGGACAGACCGGCCGGGGCCAACGTCCTGACTTTC,CATSGRQDRPAGANVLTF
-,TRBJ2-3,TRBV11-2,-,TGTGCCAGCACCCGAATTCAGGGGAGGGCAGATACGCAGTATTTT,CASTRIQGRADTQYF
TRBD2,TRBJ2-7,TRBV28,-,TGTGCCAGCAGTCCCTATAGGACTAGCGGGAACTCCTACGAGCAGTACTTC,CASSPYRTSGNSYEQYF
TRBD1,TRBJ1-5,TRBV7-9,-,TGTGCCAGCAGCTTAGGGACAGGGGATCCCAATCAGCCCCAGCATTTT,CASSLGTGDPNQPQHF
-,TRBJ2-5,TRBV7-2,-,TGTGCCAGCAGCCGGTACCAAGAGACCCAGTACTTC,CASSRYQETQYF
TRBD1,TRBJ2-7,TRBV4-2,-,TGTGCCAGCACCCCGGGACAGGGGACAAGACTCTACGAGCAGTACTTC,CASTPGQGTRLYEQYF
TRBD1,TRBJ2-5,TRBV6-1,-,TGTGCCAGCAGGGAGACAGGGTTTGGGGAGACCCAGTACTTC,CASRETGFGETQYF
-,TRBJ2-3,TRBV4-2,-,TGTGCCAGCAGCCAATTGAGGACGACAGATACGCAGTATTTT,CASSQLRTTDTQYF
TRBD1,TRBJ1-1,TRBV5-1,-,TGCGCCAGCAGCGAAAGGACAGGAGGCACTGAAGCTTTCTTT,CASSERTGGTEAFF
-,TRBJ2-2,TRBV7-2,once,TGTGCCAGCAGCCAAACAGCTAGCCCGAACACCGGGGAGCTGTTTTTT,CASSQTASPNTGELFF
-,TRBJ2-5,TRBV5-1,-,TGCGCCAGCAGCCCTTCGACTTTACAAGAGACCCAGTACTTC,CASSPSTLQETQYF
TRBD2,TRBJ2-1,TRBV4-1,few,TGCGCCAGCAGCCAAGTGAATCTGGTAGCGGGGGGCAATGAGCAGTTCTTC,CASSQVNLVAGGNEQFF
TRBD2,TRBJ2-1,TRBV7-2,once,TGTGCCAGCAGCCTGACTAGCGGGAGGCCAGCCTACAATGAGCAGTTCTTC,CASSLTSGRPAYNEQFF
TRBD1,TRBJ2-5,TRBV10-1,-,TGCGCCAGCAGTGAGACCCGACAGGGGTCACCACACGAACAAGAGACCCAGTACTTC,CASSETRQGSPHEQETQYF
-,TRBJ1-2,TRBV28,-,TGTGCCAGCAAAAGGGGCGGCTACACCTTC,CASKRGGYTF
-,TRBJ1-5,TRBV7-2,once,TGTGCCAGCAGCTTAGGGTCGCAACCGCCCCAGCATTTT,CASSLGSQPPQHF
-,TRBJ1-5,TRBV4-3,-,TGCGCCAGCAGCCAAGATTGGGCAGAAGATCAGCCCCAGCATTTT,CASSQDWAEDQPQHF
TRBD2,TRBJ2-1,TRBV7-2,-,TGTGCCAGCAGCTTCACAAGCGGGGGGGCCTACAATGAGCAGTTCTTC,CASSFTSGGAYNEQFF
-,TRBJ1-2,TRBV6-5,-,TGTGCCGGGGCCAAGAACACGGAACAGGGCTACACCTTC,CAGAKNTEQGYTF
TRBD2,TRBJ2-1,TRBV6-5,-,TGTGCCAGCAGTTACCGGGGACTAGCGGGTTATGAGCAGTTCTTC,CASSYRGLAGYEQFF
-,TRBJ1-1,TRBV11-3,-,TGTGCCAGCAGTCTCGGACGGAACACTGAAGCTTTCTTT,CASSLGRNTEAFF
-,TRBJ1-5,TRBV7-8,-,TGTGCCAGCAGCTTATCGGCAGGGAAGGGCCAGCCCCAGCATTTT,CASSLSAGKGQPQHF
-,TRBJ1-1,TRBV7-9,-,TGTGCCAGCAGCTTAGCAGAGAACACTGAAGCTTTCTTT,CASSLAENTEAFF
-,TRBJ1-1,TRBV30,-,TGTGCCTGGAGCGGGTTTTTTTTTGAGGCTTTCTTT,CAWSGFFFEAFF
-,TRBJ2-5,TRBV5-6,-,TGTGCCAGCAGCTTGGAAGGCAGGGGGAGGGAGACCCAGTACTTC,CASSLEGRGRETQYF
-,TRBJ2-3,TRBV19,-,TGTGCCAGTAGTTTCCGAAATACGCAGTATTTT,CASSFRNTQYF
-,TRBJ2-7,TRBV11-2,-,TGTGCCAGCAGCTCTGGGGTCTACGAGCAGTACTTC,CASSSGVYEQYF
-,TRBJ2-5,TRBV29-1,-,TGCAGCGTTGCTTTGGAGACCCAGTACTTC,CSVALETQYF
-,TRBJ2-7,TRBV19,-,TGTGCCAGTGGCCGGGGACGGAGCTACGAGCAGTACTTC,CASGRGRSYEQYF
-,TRBJ1-1,TRBV7-2,-,TGTGCCAGCAGCTTTAAGTCCGGGAACCCCTTTTGGGGGGGAGCTTTCTTT,CASSFKSGNPFWGGAFF
TRBD2,TRBJ2-1,TRBV7-3,-,TGTGCCAGCAGCTTAACTAGGGCTAGCGGGGGAAGTGAGCAGTTCTTC,CASSLTRASGGSEQFF
-,TRBJ2-7,TRBV5-8,-,TGTGCCAGCAGCTCGGGGGACAGAGCCTACGAGCAGTACTTC,CASSSGDRAYEQYF
TRBD1,TRBJ2-7,TRBV30,-,TGTGCCTGGACGTTGGCCGGGACAGGGGTATACGAGCAGTACTTC,CAWTLAGTGVYEQYF
-,TRBJ1-1,TRBV6-5,-,TGTGCCAGCAGTCGTGGGAAAATGAACACTGAAGCTTTCTTT,CASSRGKMNTEAFF
-,TRBJ1-1,TRBV2,-,TGTGCCAGCAGTGAACAGGGTTCTGAAGCTTTCTTT,CASSEQGSEAFF
-,TRBJ2-3,TRBV9,-,TGTGCCAGCAGCGGGCGACAGATACACCCTAGCACAGATACGCAGTATTTT,CASSGRQIHPSTDTQYF
-,TRBJ2-4,TRBV4-1,-,TGCGCCAGCAGCCAGCCCCGGAGAGGAAAAAACATTCAGTACTTC,CASSQPRRGKNIQYF
-,TRBJ1-1,TRBV4-2,-,TGTGCCAGCAGCCAAGCGCTCGGCACGGAGGGAGCTTTCTTT,CASSQALGTEGAFF
TRBD1,TRBJ2-3,TRBV4-1,-,TGCGCCAGCAGCCAAGATGGGGACAGGGCCAGGCCAGATACGCAGTATTTT,CASSQDGDRARPDTQYF
-,TRBJ2-7,TRBV7-2,-,TGTGCCAGCAGCCGGGGGCTGGCGGTTAGCTCCTACGAGCAGTACTTC,CASSRGLAVSSYEQYF
-,TRBJ2-5,TRBV7-3,-,TGTGCCAGCAGCTTAGAAATGGGGACCCAGTACTTC,CASSLEMGTQYF
-,TRBJ2-1,TRBV5-1,-,TGCGCCAGCAGCTTGGGGTTCGATGAGCAGTTCTTC,CASSLGFDEQFF
-,TRBJ2-6,TRBV5-6,-,TGTGCCAGCGGCCGGGCTGGGGCCAACGTCCTGACTTTC,CASGRAGANVLTF
TRBD1,TRBJ2-2,TRBV18,-,TGTGCCAGCTCACGGGACAGGGGGCCCGGGGAGCTGTTTTTT,CASSRDRGPGELFF
TRBD1,TRBJ2-7,TRBV6-1,-,TGTGCCAGCAGGACCGGGACAGGGGCTTACGAGCAGTACTTC,CASRTGTGAYEQYF
TRBD1,TRBJ1-6,TRBV30,-,TGTGCCTGTAGTCCCGGGACAGGGAGTAATTCACCCCTCCACTTT,CACSPGTGSNSPLHF
-,TRBJ2-1,TRBV9,-,TGTGCCAGCAGCGGAAACAATGAGCAGTTCTTC,CASSGNNEQFF
-,TRBJ1-3,TRBV6-1,once,TGTGCCTCCCGTGCGAGGGTAGACACCATATATTTT,CASRARVDTIYF
-,TRBJ1-1,TRBV9,-,TGTGCCAGCAGCCCTTACCGCCGGGGCGCGCGTACTGAAGCTTTCTTT,CASSPYRRGARTEAFF
TRBD2,TRBJ2-3,TRBV6-4,medium-sized,TGTGCCAGCAGCGGGACTAGCGGGACGCAGTATTTT,CASSGTSGTQYF
-,TRBJ2-2,TRBV6-5,-,TGTGCCAGCAGCAACAGGGGACTGAACACCGGGGAGCTGTTTTTT,CASSNRGLNTGELFF
-,TRBJ2-7,TRBV30,-,TGTGCCTGGAGTGTAGTAAAGGGGTACGAGCAGTACTTC,CAWSVVKGYEQYF
-,TRBJ2-4,TRBV18,-,TGTGCCAGCTCACCGGAGATCATAGCCAAAAACATTCAGTACTTC,CASSPEIIAKNIQYF
-,TRBJ2-4,TRBV28,few,TGTGCCAGCAGTTTATGGTCAACTACCAAAAACATTCAGTACTTC,CASSLWSTTKNIQYF
TRBD1,TRBJ1-2,TRBV28,-,TGTGCCAGCAGCCGCACAGGGGGCGTTGCTGGCTACACCTTC,CASSRTGGVAGYTF
-,TRBJ1-5,TRBV7-9,-,TGTGCCAGCAGCTTAAGGGACGATCAGCCCCAGCATTTT,CASSLRDDQPQHF
-,TRBJ2-2,TRBV19,-,TGTGCCAGTAGTAATCGAGGCACCGGGGAGCTGTTTTTT,CASSNRGTGELFF